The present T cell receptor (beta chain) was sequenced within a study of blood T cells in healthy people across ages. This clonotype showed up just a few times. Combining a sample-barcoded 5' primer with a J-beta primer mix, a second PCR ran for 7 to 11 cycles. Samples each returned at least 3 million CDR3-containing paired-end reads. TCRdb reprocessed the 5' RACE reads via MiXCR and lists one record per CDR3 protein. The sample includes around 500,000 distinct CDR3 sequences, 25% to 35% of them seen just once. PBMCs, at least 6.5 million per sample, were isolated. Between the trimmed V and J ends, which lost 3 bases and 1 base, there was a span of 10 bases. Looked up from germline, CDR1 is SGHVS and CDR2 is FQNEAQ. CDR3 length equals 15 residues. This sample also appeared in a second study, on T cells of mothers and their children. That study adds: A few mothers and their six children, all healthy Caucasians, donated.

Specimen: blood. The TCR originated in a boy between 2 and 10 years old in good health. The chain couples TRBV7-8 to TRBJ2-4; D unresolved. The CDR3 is CASSFREIAKNIQYF. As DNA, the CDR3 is TGTGCCAGCAGCTTTAGAGAAATTGCCAAAAACATTCAGTACTTC. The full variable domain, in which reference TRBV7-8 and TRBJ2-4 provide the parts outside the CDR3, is GAGVSQSPRYKVAKRGQDVALRCDPISGHVSLFWYQQALGQGPEFLTYFQNEAQLDKSGLPSDRFFAERPEGSVSTLKIQRTQQEDSAVYLCASSFREIAKNIQYFGAGTRLSVL.